These 19 T cell receptor beta chains were all obtained from the same sample, sequenced in a study of blood T cell repertoires in COVID-19. Here immunoSEQ multiplex PCR was the method, and the copy in TCRdb shows in-frame clones only, minus some. This table holds about 170,000 clones, around 84% found once. Sequencing was performed on peripheral blood. These receptor sequences come from a woman older than 75 with COVID-19, enrolled during active disease.

The chain joins TRBV3-1 (or the pseudogene TRBV3-2) to TRBJ2-7; 9 bases are a match to TRBD1. CDR1 LGHDT and CDR2 YNNKEL come from the germline V gene (reference sequence). This CDR3 region has 14 residues. V gave up 5 bases and J gave up 2 bases; unmatched junction bases: 4. The CDR3 coding sequence is TGTGCCAGCAGCTTGGGACAGGGACCCTACGAGCAGTACTTC. Its translation: CASSLGQGPYEQYF.

The V call is TRBV28, the J call TRBJ1-4; 7 bases are shared with TRBD1. The CDR3 is made up of 14 amino acids. V shed 6 bases, J shed 8 bases, and the junction held 9 bases outside the gene matches. From germline, CDR1 is MDHEN and CDR2 SYDVKM. The CDR3 spells CASRHRGEDEKLFF. The DNA for the CDR3 is TGTGCCAGCAGACACAGGGGCGAGGACGAAAAACTGTTTTTT.

This chain connects TRBV6-5 to TRBJ1-1; 8 nucleotides line up with TRBD1. With V trimmed by 6 bases and J by 1 base, 7 bases remained unmatched. In germline, CDR1 is MNHEY, CDR2 SVGAGI. The CDR3 totals 15 residues. CDR3 sequence reads: CASRRPGTGNTEAFF. The CDR3 nucleotides read TGTGCCAGCAGACGTCCTGGGACAGGGAACACTGAAGCTTTCTTT.

The chain employs TRBV24-1 and TRBJ2-5; 7 bases fit TRBD2. With 10 bases clipped from V and 5 bases from J, the junction kept 6 bases outside the gene matches. This CDR3 is built from 12 residues. Germline values: CDR1 KGHDR, CDR2 SFDVKD. The CDR3 nucleotides are TGTGCCACTGCGGGAGATTCGGAGACCCAGTACTTC. Protein sequence: CATAGDSETQYF.

The V gene is TRBV18, the J gene TRBJ2-1, with 10 bases lining up with TRBD1. CDR3 size: 13 residues. V gave up 2 bases and J gave up 8 bases; unmatched junction bases: 0. Germline assignment: CDR1 KGHSH and CDR2 LQKENI. The CDR3 DNA reads TGTGCCAGCTCACCAGGGACAGGGGATGAGCAGTTCTTC. It yields the protein CASSPGTGDEQFF.

V and J are TRBV7-9 and TRBJ2-3, with TRBD1 matching over 7 bases. Losses at the gene ends were 5 bases for V and 4 bases for J; bases not matched to a gene: 3. From germline, CDR1 is SEHNR and CDR2 FQNEAQ (reference sequence). This CDR3 is 13 amino acids long. CDR3: CASSNRGSDTQYF. As DNA, the CDR3 is TGTGCCAGCAGCAACAGGGGCTCAGATACGCAGTATTTT.

The chain has TRBV5-6 and TRBJ1-1; D perhaps matches TRBD1 (6 bases). Germline V gene sequence: CDR1 SGHDT, CDR2 YYEEEE. The CDR3 totals 15 residues. Trimming cost V 3 bases and J 5 bases, with 17 bases left between them. DNA for the CDR3: TGTGCCAGCAGCTCAATCGGAACAGGACAGACTGAAGCTTTCTTT. Its translation is CASSSIGTGQTEAFF.

The table lists this clone with a count of one. The rearrangement uses TRBV18 and TRBJ2-5; weak D call: TRBD1 (5 bases). Trimming removed 1 base at V and 3 bases at J, with 9 bases between. This CDR3 region has 14 residues. Looked up from germline, CDR1 is KGHSH and CDR2 is LQKENI. Here the CDR3 reads CASSPLATEETQYF. CDR3 nucleotide sequence: TGTGCCAGCTCACCACTGGCGACAGAAGAGACCCAGTACTTC.

The chain carries TRBV28 and TRBJ1-1, with TRBD1 identical over 7 bases. Germline CDR1 and CDR2: MDHEN and SYDVKM. This CDR3 is 13 amino acids long. V lost 2 bases to trimming and J lost 4 bases; unmatched junction nucleotides: 1. CDR3 nucleotide sequence: TGTGCCAGCAGTTTACAGGGGGGCACTGAAGCTTTCTTT. Translation: CASSLQGGTEAFF.

This clone was detected ten times or more. V and J are TRBV5-4 and TRBJ2-7, with 9 bases lining up with TRBD1. Germline V gene sequence: CDR1 SGHNT, CDR2 YYREEE (reference sequence). Trimming at V came to 0 bases and at J to 7 bases, leaving 2 bases not matched to a gene. This CDR3 is built from 13 residues. The CDR3 DNA sequence: TGTGCCAGCAGCTTGGACAGGGGGCGGGAGCAGTACTTC. This encodes CASSLDRGREQYF. The whole variable domain, remainder taken from reference TRBV5-4 and TRBJ2-7, is ETGVTQSPTHLIKTRGQQVTLRCSSQSGHNTVSWYQQALGQGPQFIFQYYREEENGRGNFPPRFSGLQFPNYSSELNVNALELDDSALYLCASSLDRGREQYFGPGTRLTVT.

The chain joins TRBV5-8 to TRBJ2-7; 9 nucleotides line up with TRBD1. Germline V gives CDR1 SGHTS, CDR2 YDEGEE. After removal of 5 bases from V and 5 bases from J, the junction contained 5 bases not matched to a gene. The CDR3 runs to 13 residues. The CDR3 reads CASRRTGGNEQYF. CDR3 coding DNA: TGTGCCAGCAGGCGTACAGGGGGCAACGAGCAGTACTTC.

CDR3 residues: CASSYDSSSYEQYF. The CDR3 DNA follows: TGTGCCAGCAGTTACGACAGCAGCTCCTACGAGCAGTACTTC. The V gene is TRBV2, the J gene TRBJ2-7; D might be TRBD1 (5 bases). CDR3 length equals 14 residues. V was cut by 5 bases and J by 0 bases, with 11 bases left in between. Germline V CDR1 and CDR2: SNHLY, FYNNEI.

V is TRBV9 and J is TRBJ1-1; tentatively, D is TRBD1 (6 bases). Germline-derived CDR1 and CDR2 are SGDLS and YYNGEE. The CDR3 is 15 residues long. V was shortened by 2 bases and J by 6 bases, with 17 bases between the two germline ends. CDR3 DNA: TGTGCCAGCAGCGTTACAGGGTCTGGGAATGCTGAAGCTTTCTTT. As protein: CASSVTGSGNAEAFF.

The table lists this clone with a few counts. The V call is TRBV7-9, the J call TRBJ1-2; D may be TRBD1 (6 bases). CDR1 is SEHNR and CDR2 is FQNEAQ in the germline V gene (reference sequence). Trimming removed 5 bases from V and 4 bases from J, with 17 bases in between. The length of the CDR3 is 15 residues. The DNA of the CDR3 is TGTGCCAGCAGCCCCGAGATGGGGGCGGGCTATGGCTACACCTTC. Its protein product is CASSPEMGAGYGYTF.

V and J are TRBV7-2 and TRBJ2-6; maybe TRBD1 (5 bases). CDR3 length: 15 amino acids. CDR1 is SGHTA and CDR2 is FQGNSA in the germline V gene. V was cut by 6 bases and J by 3 bases, with 12 bases left in between. The CDR3 region is CASRPGLGGANVLTF. The CDR3, as DNA: TGTGCCAGCAGGCCAGGGTTGGGTGGGGCCAACGTCCTGACTTTC.

This clone was seen a few times. The rearrangement links TRBV7-9 to TRBJ2-5; 7 nucleotides align to TRBD2. The CDR3 sequence is 16 residues long. With V trimmed by 1 base and J by 2 bases, 7 bases remained unmatched. The V gene's germline CDR1 is SEHNR and CDR2 FQNEAQ (reference sequence). CDR3 region: CASSLGLAGGQETQYF. The DNA of the CDR3 is TGTGCCAGCAGCTTAGGCTTAGCGGGTGGACAAGAGACCCAGTACTTC.

The V call is TRBV7-8, the J call TRBJ2-7, with 9 bases matching TRBD2. The length of the CDR3 is 16 residues. Per the germline V gene, CDR1 is SGHVS and CDR2 is FQNEAQ. V lost 5 bases and J lost 1; bases outside the gene matches: 9. CDR3 bases: TGTGCCAGCAGCCTCCCTAGGCGGGGGGGGTCCTACGAGCAGTACTTC. It encodes CASSLPRRGGSYEQYF.

This chain links TRBV5-1 with TRBJ2-5; D remains unclear. Trimming took off 1 base at V and 2 bases at J, with 6 bases between the two ends. Germline V gene lookup returns CDR1 SGHRS and CDR2 YFSETQ. The CDR3 consists of 13 residues. For the CDR3, the DNA is TGCGCCAGCAGCTTGTATTTTCAAGAGACCCAGTACTTC. It encodes CASSLYFQETQYF.

The chain uses TRBV5-1 and TRBJ2-7, with TRBD2 as a possible D gene (6 bases). The CDR3 has 13 residues. Germline V gives CDR1 SGHRS, CDR2 YFSETQ. Trimming left V 3 bases short and J 0 bases short, with 7 bases between. The CDR3 region is CASSSGLSYEQYF. CDR3 in DNA: TGCGCCAGCAGCTCGGGACTCTCCTACGAGCAGTACTTC.